The 29 T cell receptor beta chains presented below share a single source sample, sequenced in a study of early T cells in non-severe SARS-CoV-2 infection. TCRdb itself ran the 5' RACE reads through MiXCR, one entry per CDR3 protein. This sample yields 29,000 or so distinct CDR3 sequences, of which around 5.1% are seen a single time; 10% to 14% belongs to the top ten. The source material was whole blood. The origin of the receptors is an adult who was a healthcare worker with PCR-confirmed SARS-CoV-2 infection or an uninfected control (not recorded which).

This clonotype occurred many times. This chain links TRBV6-6 with TRBJ1-1, with TRBD1 identical over 11 bases. The CDR3 is 17 amino acids. Germline CDR1 and CDR2: MNHNY and SVGAGI (reference sequence). Losses at the gene ends were 0 bases for V and 4 bases for J; bases not matched to a gene: 7. The CDR3 region is CASSYSRGGTGGTEAFF. CDR3 DNA sequence: TGTGCCAGCAGTTACTCGAGAGGAGGGACAGGGGGCACTGAAGCTTTCTTT.

This clonotype was observed at least ten times. The V and J genes are TRBV15 and TRBJ2-1, with 8 bases identical to TRBD2. V lost 5 bases to trimming and J lost 8 bases; unmatched junction nucleotides: 5. CDR1 and CDR2 (germline): LNHNV, YYDKDF (reference sequence). This CDR3 region has 13 residues. The CDR3 is CATSVGRAYEQFF. CDR3 coding DNA: TGTGCCACCAGCGTCGGGAGGGCCTATGAGCAGTTCTTC.

This clonotype was seen many times. The chain recombines TRBV5-5 with TRBJ1-5; D unresolved. The CDR3 is 15 residues long. V gave up 4 bases and J gave up 4 bases, with 15 bases separating them. CDR1 and CDR2 from the germline V gene are SGHKS and YYEKEE (reference sequence). In nucleotides, the CDR3 is TGTGCCAGCAGCCCAGTTCCAGGCATAAATCAGCCCCAGCATTTT. The encoded protein is CASSPVPGINQPQHF.

This chain links TRBV7-2 with TRBJ2-1; D is perhaps TRBD1 or TRBD2 (5 bases each). In germline, CDR1 is SGHTA, CDR2 FQGNSA. V lost 1 base, J lost 8 bases, and 15 bases lay in between. The CDR3 sequence is 15 residues long. DNA for the CDR3: TGTGCCAGCAGCTTAGATTGGGGGACGAGCTATGAGCAGTTCTTC. As protein: CASSLDWGTSYEQFF.

This clonotype was counted many times. The chain recombines TRBV5-1 with TRBJ2-6, with D possibly matching TRBD2 (6 bases). Trimming took 6 bases from V and 4 from J, leaving 17 bases between them. The CDR3 sequence is 16 residues long. Germline V lookup: CDR1 SGHRS, CDR2 YFSETQ. The CDR3 DNA reads TGCGCCAGCACCCGGGGGACTGCGGCCGGGGCCAACGTCCTGACTTTC. Residues: CASTRGTAAGANVLTF.

This clonotype was seen a few times. V is TRBV27 and J is TRBJ2-3; TRBD2 agrees at 11 bases. Germline V gene sequence: CDR1 MNHEY, CDR2 SMNVEV (reference sequence). V was clipped by 6 bases and J by 6 bases; unmatched bases: 11. This CDR3 contains 16 residues. The CDR3: CASSLGLAGTRDTQYF. As DNA, the CDR3 is TGTGCCAGCAGCCTAGGACTAGCGGGCACGAGGGATACGCAGTATTTT.

This clonotype appeared many times. This sequence joins TRBV7-2 and TRBJ2-2; D might be TRBD1 (5 bases). CDR1 and CDR2 from the germline V gene are SGHTA and FQGNSA. The CDR3 is made up of 15 amino acids. V lost 5 bases, J lost 0 bases, and 10 bases lay in between. The CDR3 DNA follows: TGTGCCAGCAGCCGGACAAACGCGAACACCGGGGAGCTGTTTTTT. Its protein is CASSRTNANTGELFF.

For this clonotype: This clone may be a read error of a much larger clone one base away. The V and J genes are TRBV3-1 and TRBJ2-7; 9 nucleotides match TRBD2. The CDR3 is made up of 15 amino acids. Germline V gene data show CDR1 as LGHDT and CDR2 as YNNKEL (reference sequence). CDR3 amino acids: CASNQVLAGVSEQYF. The CDR3 DNA reads TGTGCCAGCAACCAAGTTTTAGCGGGAGTATCCGAGCAGTACTTC.

The table lists this clonotype with a few counts. The chain links TRBV7-8 to TRBJ1-1; 9 nucleotides line up with TRBD1. The trim removed 2 bases at V and 6 bases at J, leaving 7 bases unmatched. In germline, CDR1 is SGHVS, CDR2 FQNEAQ. This CDR3 spans 15 amino acids. In DNA form, the CDR3 reads TGTGCCAGCAGCTTAATGGGACAGGGCCTTCCTGAAGCTTTCTTT. It specifies CASSLMGQGLPEAFF.

This clonotype was counted ten times or more. This chain joins TRBV15 and TRBJ1-5; weak D call: TRBD1 (5 bases). From germline, CDR1 is LNHNV and CDR2 YYDKDF (reference sequence). The CDR3 length is 15 residues. V was trimmed by 1 base and J by 2 bases, leaving 9 bases between them. CDR3 bases: TGTGCCACCAGCAGAGTCGTAGGGGGCAATCAGCCCCAGCATTTT. This sequence encodes CATSRVVGGNQPQHF.

Ten or more counts support this clonotype. The chain joins TRBV29-1 to TRBJ2-1; 8 bases align to TRBD2. The CDR3 spans 15 residues. Germline assignment: CDR1 SQVTM and CDR2 ANQGSEA. After removal of 4 bases from V and 7 bases from J, the junction contained 12 bases not matched to a gene. The CDR3 reads CSVGLETGGPNEQFF. The CDR3 DNA is TGCAGCGTTGGTCTGGAGACGGGAGGGCCGAATGAGCAGTTCTTC.

In its sample, this clonotype was seen many times. The rearrangement links TRBV7-2 to TRBJ2-3, with D unresolved. V lost 5 bases to trimming and J lost 2 bases, with 11 bases between them. The CDR3 totals 14 residues. CDR1 SGHTA and CDR2 FQGNSA come from the germline V gene. The CDR3 here is CASSLDTTTDTQYF. The CDR3 DNA follows: TGTGCCAGCAGCCTCGATACTACCACAGATACGCAGTATTTT. The full variable domain, completed using reference TRBV7-2 and TRBJ2-3, is GAGVSQSPSNKVTEKGKDVELRCDPISGHTALYWYRQSLGQGLEFLIYFQGNSAPDKSGLPSDRFSAERTGGSVSTLTIQRTQQEDSAVYLCASSLDTTTDTQYFGPGTRLTVL.

The rearrangement uses TRBV29-1 and TRBJ2-3; no clear D. The V end lost 0 bases, the J end lost 4 bases, and 14 bases lay between the germline ends. This CDR3 has 15 amino acids. CDR1 SQVTM and CDR2 ANQGSEA come from the germline V gene. The CDR3 DNA reads as TGCAGCGTTGAAGACGTGGGGATTCACCCAGATACGCAGTATTTT. It encodes CSVEDVGIHPDTQYF.

This clonotype showed up many times. The gene calls are TRBV19 and TRBJ2-5, with D maybe TRBD1 (5 bases). CDR1 and CDR2 from the germline V gene are LNHDA and SQIVND (reference sequence). The CDR3 sequence is 14 residues long. V was trimmed by 3 bases and J by 2 bases, leaving 10 bases between them. The chain's CDR3 is CASSIDSRQETQYF. Here the CDR3 DNA reads TGTGCCAGTAGTATCGACAGTAGACAAGAGACCCAGTACTTC. The full variable domain, completed using reference TRBV19 and TRBJ2-5, is DGGITQSPKYLFRKEGQNVTLSCEQNLNHDAMYWYRQDPGQGLRLIYYSQIVNDFQKGDIAEGYSVSREKKESFPLTVTSAQKNPTAFYLCASSIDSRQETQYFGPGTRLLVL.

This clonotype appeared many times. DNA of the CDR3: TGTGCCAGCAGCTTTAACGTCGGGGGGTCCTACGAGCAGTACTTC. The encoded protein is CASSFNVGGSYEQYF. V is TRBV11-2 and J is TRBJ2-7; 7 bases are shared with TRBD2. The CDR3 covers 15 residues. Germline assignment: CDR1 SGHAT and CDR2 FQNNGV. Trimming removed 3 bases from V and 1 base from J; junction bases left unmatched: 6.

This clonotype was detected only a few times. The chain is built from TRBV7-9 and TRBJ2-7; no clear D. CDR1 SEHNR and CDR2 FQNEAQ come from the germline V gene (reference sequence). Trimming pared 5 bases from V and 3 bases from J, leaving 14 bases between. The CDR3 has 14 residues. The CDR3 nucleotides read TGTGCCAGCAGCGCAGAGGTTCCGTACTACGAGCAGTACTTC. Translation: CASSAEVPYYEQYF.

This rearrangement joins TRBV5-6 to TRBJ2-5; 10 bases map to TRBD1. J gave up 1 base and V 0 bases, and 3 bases lay outside the gene matches. This CDR3 has 16 residues. Looked up from germline, CDR1 is SGHDT and CDR2 is YYEEEE. The CDR3 coding sequence is TGTGCCAGCAGCTTGGGGGGACAGGGGACCCAAGAGACCCAGTACTTC. Protein product: CASSLGGQGTQETQYF.

The sample holds many counts of this clonotype. This CDR3 reads CAISDGGGANYGYTF. CDR3 nucleotides: TGTGCCATCAGTGACGGCGGAGGGGCTAACTATGGCTACACCTTC. V gene TRBV10-3 combines with J gene TRBJ1-2; D is possibly TRBD1 (5 bases). V gave up 3 bases and J gave up 0 bases, with 11 bases separating them. The CDR3 covers 15 residues. From germline, CDR1 is ENHRY and CDR2 SYGVKD.

This clonotype has more than one count but fewer than ten. The chain recombines TRBV19 with TRBJ2-1; 9 nucleotides line up with TRBD1. Losses at the gene ends were 1 base for V and 8 bases for J; bases not matched to a gene: 9. Per germline, CDR1 LNHDA and CDR2 SQIVND (reference sequence). This CDR3 is 16 amino acids long. CDR3 sequence: CASSIVGTGILDEQFF. CDR3 bases: TGTGCCAGTAGTATAGTAGGGACAGGGATTCTGGATGAGCAGTTCTTC. Filled out from reference TRBV19 and TRBJ2-1, the complete variable domain reads DGGITQSPKYLFRKEGQNVTLSCEQNLNHDAMYWYRQDPGQGLRLIYYSQIVNDFQKGDIAEGYSVSREKKESFPLTVTSAQKNPTAFYLCASSIVGTGILDEQFFGPGTRLTVL.

This clonotype was seen many times. The chain couples TRBV12-3 or TRBV12-4 to TRBJ2-1, with no clear D. V lost 2 bases to trimming and J lost 8 bases, with 7 bases between them. The CDR3 spans 12 residues. Here the CDR3 reads CASSLSVYEQFF. The CDR3 DNA is TGTGCCAGCAGTTTATCGGTTTATGAGCAGTTCTTC.

The chain has TRBV11-2 and TRBJ2-3; no clear D. Germline V gene sequence: CDR1 SGHAT, CDR2 FQNNGV. CDR3 length: 14 residues. V shed 1 base and J shed 11 bases, with 16 bases lying between them. The CDR3 DNA follows: TGTGCCAGCAGCTTAGGAACCTCCCTATATGGGCAGTATTTT. It specifies CASSLGTSLYGQYF. Variable domain in full (rest from reference TRBV11-2 and TRBJ2-3): EAGVAQSPRYKIIEKRQSVAFWCNPISGHATLYWYQQILGQGPKLLIQFQNNGVVDDSQLPKDRFSAERLKGVDSTLKIQPAKLEDSAVYLCASSLGTSLYGQYFGPGTRLTVL.

This clonotype has ten or more counts. This chain connects TRBV6-5 to TRBJ1-5, with D possibly TRBD1 on 6 matching bases. Trimming left V 5 bases short and J 1 base short, with 15 bases between. CDR1 is MNHEY and CDR2 is SVGAGI in the germline V gene. CDR3 length: 16 amino acids. CDR3 DNA: TGTGCCAGCAGTAAAACTACAGGGTTCAGCAATCAGCCCCAGCATTTT. Translating gives CASSKTTGFSNQPQHF.

This clonotype was picked up many times. The rearrangement links TRBV12-3 or TRBV12-4 to TRBJ1-3, with D unresolved. This CDR3 spans 14 amino acids. V gave up 4 bases and J gave up 2 bases, with 9 bases separating them. The CDR3 DNA follows: TGTGCCAGCAGTTCCGGTGGACCTGGAAACACCATATATTTT. Residues: CASSSGGPGNTIYF.

J is TRBJ1-1 and V is TRBV3-1; no reliable D call. The CDR3 length is 12 residues. V lost 2 bases, J lost 6 bases, and 7 bases lay in between. Germline V CDR1 and CDR2: LGHDT, YNNKEL (reference sequence). The CDR3 loop is CASSQWMSEAFF. The CDR3 bases are TGTGCCAGCAGCCAATGGATGTCTGAAGCTTTCTTT.

The V call is TRBV20-1, the J call TRBJ2-7, with D tentatively TRBD2 (5 bases). V shed 4 bases and J shed 3 bases, with 10 bases lying between them. Germline V gives CDR1 DFQATT, CDR2 SNEGSKA (reference sequence). This CDR3 is built from 12 residues. In DNA, the CDR3 is TGCAGTGCTAAAGGGAGCTTCTACGAGCAGTACTTC. Its translation: CSAKGSFYEQYF.

This clonotype came up a few times. This chain links TRBV10-3 with TRBJ1-1; D not resolved. CDR3 size: 12 residues. From germline, CDR1 is ENHRY and CDR2 SYGVKD. V was shortened by 4 bases and J by 7 bases, with 10 bases between the two germline ends. CDR3 sequence: CAISALPGEAFF. The CDR3 region has the DNA TGTGCCATCAGTGCCCTCCCTGGTGAAGCTTTCTTT.

This clonotype has more than one count but fewer than ten. The chain carries TRBV20-1 and TRBJ2-1, with a tentative D call TRBD2 (5 bases). The length of the CDR3 is 13 residues. V was pared by 3 bases and J by 6 bases, with 12 bases between. The germline gives CDR1 DFQATT, CDR2 SNEGSKA (reference sequence). The CDR3: CSARRSGGNEQFF. DNA of the CDR3: TGCAGTGCTAGGAGGAGTGGAGGCAATGAGCAGTTCTTC.

A few counts support this clonotype. The rearrangement uses TRBV5-1 and TRBJ1-6; tentatively, D is TRBD1 (6 bases). Germline V CDR1 and CDR2: SGHRS, YFSETQ. V lost 4 bases to trimming and J lost 6 bases, with 17 bases between them. The CDR3 spans 16 residues. CDR3 sequence (DNA): TGCGCCAGCAGCAGACAACAGGGTCGCTTTAATTCACCCCTCCACTTT. This translates into CASSRQQGRFNSPLHF.

This clonotype was recorded at least ten times. The rearrangement joins TRBV27 to TRBJ1-1, with D perhaps TRBD1 (5 bases). This CDR3 spans 13 amino acids. CDR1 is MNHEY, CDR2 SMNVEV, per germline (reference sequence). Trimming cost V 5 bases and J 5 bases, with 12 bases left between them. CDR3 in DNA: TGTGCCAGCAGTCTCTTTGGGGGTACTGAAGCTTTCTTT. This gives the protein CASSLFGGTEAFF.